The 30 T cell receptor beta chains below were found in one sample sequenced in a study of cytomegalovirus exposure and HLA in healthy donors. Amplification used 60 Vbeta primers and 13 Jbeta primers. The protocol was immunoSEQ multiplex PCR, while the TCRdb copy is restricted to in-frame clones and leaves out a portion. In the table there are approximately 160,000 clones, roughly 80% of which are singletons. Sequenced material: PBMCs. These receptors were taken from a man aged 18 to 29 in good health and CMV-seropositive.

This rearrangement joins TRBV13 to TRBJ2-1, with a tentative D call TRBD2 (6 bases). V was clipped by 5 bases and J by 6 bases, with 11 bases between them. Germline loops: CDR1 PRHDT, CDR2 FYEKMQ (reference sequence). This CDR3 has 13 residues. Here the CDR3 reads CASSPVLANEQFF. The DNA for the CDR3 is TGTGCCAGCAGCCCCGTACTAGCCAATGAGCAGTTCTTC.

This clone was counted only a few times. The V and J genes are TRBV25-1 and TRBJ2-6; 7 nucleotides agree with TRBD2. The length of the CDR3 is 16 residues. V was pared by 5 bases and J by 2 bases, with 6 bases of the junction left unmatched. CDR1 is MGHDK and CDR2 is SYGVNS in the germline V gene. The CDR3 region has the DNA TGTGCCAGCAGTCCTCGGGGAGGGACTGGGGCCAACGTCCTGACTTTC. This translates into CASSPRGGTGANVLTF.

The chain joins TRBV5-6 to TRBJ1-1; 8 nucleotides line up with TRBD1. Germline assignment: CDR1 SGHDT and CDR2 YYEEEE. Unmatched junction bases numbered 6, after V lost 5 bases and J lost 0 bases. CDR3 length: 15 residues. The CDR3 sequence: CASSSGGGMNTEAFF. In DNA form, the CDR3 reads TGTGCCAGCAGTTCAGGGGGCGGGATGAACACTGAAGCTTTCTTT. Full variable domain (rest looked up from reference TRBV5-6 and TRBJ1-1): DAGVTQSPTHLIKTRGQQVTLRCSPKSGHDTVSWYQQALGQGPQFIFQYYEEEERQRGNFPDRFSGHQFPNYSSELNVNALLLGDSALYLCASSSGGGMNTEAFFGQGTRLTVV.

This clone showed up just a few times. CDR3 in amino acids: CASSLGSTTYNEQFF. The CDR3 DNA follows: TGTGCCAGCAGCTTAGGATCGACTACCTACAATGAGCAGTTCTTC. This chain uses TRBV7-2 with TRBJ2-1; the D gene is possibly TRBD2 (5 bases). The ends were cut back, 1 base at V and 2 bases at J, with 9 bases in the middle. This CDR3 region has 15 residues. Looked up from germline, CDR1 is SGHTA and CDR2 is FQGNSA.

V gene TRBV4-1 combines with J gene TRBJ1-5; possibly TRBD1 for D (5 bases). In germline, CDR1 is MGHRA, CDR2 YSYEKL. The CDR3 contains 15 residues. V dropped 1 base and J dropped 6 bases, with 13 bases sitting between them. CDR3 DNA: TGCGCCAGCAGCCAAGTGGGGGGTCCTGGTCAGCCCCAGCATTTT. It encodes CASSQVGGPGQPQHF.

The chain links TRBV5-6 to TRBJ1-1; no reliable D call. Per the germline V gene, CDR1 is SGHDT and CDR2 is YYEEEE. V was trimmed by 3 bases and J by 5 bases, leaving 17 bases between them. The CDR3 is 15 amino acids. The CDR3: CASSSQEGAWTEAFF. CDR3 nucleotide sequence: TGTGCCAGCAGCTCCCAGGAGGGTGCGTGGACTGAAGCTTTCTTT.

The chain combines TRBV9 with TRBJ2-5, with D maybe TRBD2 (6 bases). CDR3 length: 13 residues. The V end lost 4 bases, the J end lost 5 bases, and 12 bases lay between the germline ends. Germline V lookup: CDR1 SGDLS, CDR2 YYNGEE. CDR3 bases: TGTGCCAGCAGCCCGAGGGCGGGGGAGACCCAGTACTTC. Encoded protein: CASSPRAGETQYF.

In its sample, this clone was seen once. The genes are TRBV7-8 and TRBJ2-7; 7 positions match TRBD2. The CDR3 is 13 amino acids. Trimming took 4 bases from V and 7 from J; bases not matched to a gene: 7. Per the germline V gene, CDR1 is SGHVS and CDR2 is FQNEAQ. Here the CDR3 reads CASSWGGVEEQYF. CDR3 nucleotide sequence: TGTGCCAGCAGCTGGGGGGGGGTGGAAGAGCAGTACTTC.

This clone was detected once. V is TRBV6-1 and J is TRBJ2-7; 11 bases fit TRBD1. V dropped 2 bases and J dropped 4; count of bases not matched to a gene: 7. This CDR3 contains 16 residues. The V gene's germline CDR1 is MNHNS and CDR2 SASEGT. The CDR3 region has the DNA TGTGCCAGCAGTGAACCGGACAGGGGGCTGGTGTACGAGCAGTACTTC. This gives the protein CASSEPDRGLVYEQYF.

The genes are TRBV14 and TRBJ1-2; D gene ambiguous. CDR1 and CDR2 (germline): SGHDN, FVKESK. The CDR3 loop spans 13 amino acids. V was trimmed by 4 bases and J by 5 bases, leaving 11 bases between them. The CDR3 coding sequence is TGTGCCAGCAGCCCTCTATCAACGTATGGCTACACCTTC. Translation: CASSPLSTYGYTF.

The genes are TRBV6-1 and TRBJ1-2; TRBD1 might be the D (5 bases). The CDR3 has 12 amino acids. The V end was cut by 2 bases, the J end by 6 bases, with 7 bases between. Germline V CDR1 and CDR2: MNHNS, SASEGT. CDR3 nucleotide sequence: TGTGCCAGCAGTGAACCGGGGGATGGCTACACCTTC. Translation gives CASSEPGDGYTF.

J is TRBJ1-1 and V is TRBV19, with D hard to call. Germline CDR1 LNHDA, CDR2 SQIVND (reference sequence). The V gene lost 6 bases and the J gene lost 3 bases, with 8 bases spanning the gap. The CDR3 consists of 12 residues. CDR3 nucleotides: TGTGCCAGTAGCCGCGATTACACTGAAGCTTTCTTT. Protein: CASSRDYTEAFF.

The gene calls are TRBV6-1 and TRBJ2-5, with TRBD2 as a possible D gene (6 bases). Between the trimmed V and J ends, which lost 3 bases and 4 bases, there was a span of 9 bases. The CDR3 extends over 13 amino acids. Germline V lookup: CDR1 MNHNS, CDR2 SASEGT. CDR3 DNA sequence: TGTGCCAGCAGTGAGGTGGGGGGAGAGACCCAGTACTTC. Protein: CASSEVGGETQYF.

V is TRBV7-9 and J is TRBJ2-2; D is unclear. CDR1 SEHNR and CDR2 FQNEAQ come from the germline V gene (reference sequence). This CDR3 spans 13 amino acids. Trimming shortened V by 6 bases and J by 7 bases, and 12 bases separated the two germline ends. Written as DNA, the CDR3 is TGTGCCAGCAGGCTTCTCACAAGCGGGGAGCTGTTTTTT. It is translated as CASRLLTSGELFF.

This chain uses TRBV6-6 with TRBJ1-2, with unresolved D. V lost 6 bases to trimming and J lost 8 bases, with 16 bases between them. This CDR3 comprises 13 residues. Germline V CDR1 and CDR2: MNHNY, SVGAGI (reference sequence). The CDR3 DNA sequence: TGTGCCAGCAGCCTCCCGGGATCTTTCGGCTACACCTTC. Its protein is CASSLPGSFGYTF.

The chain is built from TRBV6-1 and TRBJ2-1, with 10 bases aligning to TRBD2. CDR3 length: 19 residues. Trimming removed 1 base from V and 7 bases from J; junction bases left unmatched: 16. From germline, CDR1 is MNHNS and CDR2 SASEGT. Here the CDR3 DNA reads TGTGCCAGCAGTGAAGGATGGCCCCACGCTAGCGGGAGAGTGAATGAGCAGTTCTTC. Protein sequence: CASSEGWPHASGRVNEQFF.

The chain recombines TRBV9 with TRBJ2-3; D may be TRBD2 (5 bases). This CDR3 region has 16 residues. The V end was cut by 1 base, the J end by 0 bases, with 12 bases between. CDR1 SGDLS and CDR2 YYNGEE come from the germline V gene. As DNA, the CDR3 is TGTGCCAGCAGCGTACTACTAGTGGGGAGCACAGATACGCAGTATTTT. Encoded protein: CASSVLLVGSTDTQYF.

V gene TRBV6-4 combines with J gene TRBJ2-5, with D perhaps matching TRBD1 (6 bases). CDR3 length: 14 amino acids. The germline V gene has CDR1 MRHNA and CDR2 SNTAGT. Trimming cost V 3 bases and J 1 base, with 9 bases left between them. The CDR3 loop is CASSERTAQETQYF. As DNA, the CDR3 is TGTGCCAGCAGTGAAAGGACAGCCCAAGAGACCCAGTACTTC.

The rearrangement joins TRBV6-6 to TRBJ1-1; D is possibly TRBD1 (5 bases). With 5 bases removed from V and 2 bases from J, the gap between germline ends came to 18 bases. CDR3 length: 16 residues. The germline V gene has CDR1 MNHNY and CDR2 SVGAGI (reference sequence). Written as DNA, the CDR3 is TGTGCCAGCAGTCCCCGTCGTAAGAGGACAAACACTGAAGCTTTCTTT. Protein sequence: CASSPRRKRTNTEAFF.

The chain employs TRBV12-5 and TRBJ1-1; D possibly corresponds to TRBD1 (6 bases). The length of the CDR3 is 17 residues. Germline CDR1 is LGHNT and CDR2 is FRNRAP. V dropped 1 base and J dropped 6 bases, with 21 bases sitting between them. The CDR3 DNA is TGTGCTAGTGGTTTGGCCTTGGGGGGGGCTTTTGGGGCTGAAGCTTTCTTT. Residues: CASGLALGGAFGAEAFF.

V usage is TRBV5-1 and J usage is TRBJ1-1; weak D call: TRBD1 (5 bases). The germline gives CDR1 SGHRS, CDR2 YFSETQ. This CDR3 region has 18 residues. V dropped 4 bases and J dropped 0 bases, with 22 bases sitting between them. Here the CDR3 DNA reads TGCGCCAGCAGCGGAGGGGCCGGGACGGGACTTATGAACACTGAAGCTTTCTTT. This gives the protein CASSGGAGTGLMNTEAFF. Based on the CDR3 plus reference TRBV5-1 and TRBJ1-1, the full variable domain is KAGVTQTPRYLIKTRGQQVTLSCSPISGHRSVSWYQQTPGQGLQFLFEYFSETQRNKGNFPGRFSGRQFSNSRSEMNVSTLELGDSALYLCASSGGAGTGLMNTEAFFGQGTRLTVV.

The rearrangement joins TRBV6-6 to TRBJ2-5, with a weak D call TRBD1 (5 bases). This CDR3 spans 13 amino acids. The V and J ends lost 8 bases and 1 base respectively, with 11 bases between them. Per the germline V gene, CDR1 is MNHNY and CDR2 is SVGAGI (reference sequence). The CDR3 DNA reads as TGTGCCAGCCTGGGCAGGGCCCAAGAGACCCAGTACTTC. Amino acid sequence: CASLGRAQETQYF.

The chain carries TRBV7-3 and TRBJ2-5; TRBD2 is a possible D gene (6 bases). Germline V gene data show CDR1 as SGHTA and CDR2 as FQGTGA. This CDR3 is 15 amino acids long. Trimming shortened V by 5 bases and J by 2 bases, and 15 bases separated the two germline ends. This chain's CDR3 is CASSSGPAGQETQYF. CDR3 bases: TGTGCCAGCAGCAGTGGTCCGGCGGGGCAAGAGACCCAGTACTTC.

The J gene is TRBJ2-1, the V gene TRBV19; D might be TRBD1 (6 bases). Looked up from germline, CDR1 is LNHDA and CDR2 is SQIVND (reference sequence). The CDR3 spans 14 residues. The germline V and J ends were trimmed by 6 bases and 3 bases, with 12 bases remaining between them. The CDR3 region has the DNA TGTGCCAGTAGCCTCCGGGACAACTACAATGAGCAGTTCTTC. The encoded protein is CASSLRDNYNEQFF.

CDR3 bases: TGTGCCAGCAGCCCAAGGAACAGGGTTTACGAGCAGTACTTC. Translated: CASSPRNRVYEQYF. This chain connects TRBV11-1 to TRBJ2-7, with D possibly being TRBD1 (6 bases). The germline V gene encodes CDR1 SGHAT and CDR2 FQDESV (reference sequence). Trimming took off 5 bases at V and 4 bases at J, with 15 bases between the two ends. The CDR3 covers 14 residues.

The chain links TRBV6-6 to TRBJ2-5; tentative D call: TRBD1 (6 bases). The J call could be wrong; TRBJ2-7 is a better fit for the DNA end. There are 16 residues in the CDR3. Looked up from germline, CDR1 is MNHNY and CDR2 is SVGAGI (reference sequence). The CDR3 loop reads CASRQSVETGNYEQYF. The CDR3 nucleotides read TGTGCCAGCAGACAGTCGGTCGAGACAGGAAACTACGAGCAGTACTTC.

J is TRBJ2-1 and V is TRBV7-6, with D possibly TRBD1 on 5 matching bases. The CDR3 loop spans 13 amino acids. Per germline, CDR1 SGHVS and CDR2 FNYEAQ. V lost 3 bases to trimming and J lost 5 bases, with 8 bases between them. CDR3 coding DNA: TGTGCCAGCAGCTTGAACAGGAACAATGAGCAGTTCTTC. It yields the protein CASSLNRNNEQFF.

The chain joins TRBV4-1 to TRBJ1-2; 7 positions match TRBD1. V gave up 5 bases and J gave up 6 bases; unmatched junction bases: 9. In germline, CDR1 is MGHRA, CDR2 YSYEKL. The CDR3 is made up of 14 amino acids. CDR3 coding DNA: TGCGCCAGCAGCGAAAAAGCTGACAGGGATGGCTACACCTTC. It codes for CASSEKADRDGYTF.

The chain joins TRBV11-2 to TRBJ1-1, with TRBD1 identical over 7 bases. V shed 5 bases, J shed 0 bases, and the junction held 3 bases outside the gene matches. CDR1 SGHAT and CDR2 FQNNGV come from the germline V gene. This CDR3 is 14 amino acids long. CDR3 sequence (DNA): TGTGCCAGCAGCACGGGACAGATGAACACTGAAGCTTTCTTT. It translates to CASSTGQMNTEAFF.

This clone was counted once. The chain's CDR3 is CASSEVLVGYEQYF. The CDR3 nucleotides are TGTGCCAGCAGTGAAGTACTAGTGGGCTACGAGCAGTACTTC. This chain uses TRBV2 with TRBJ2-7, with TRBD2 as a possible D gene (5 bases). V shed 1 base and J shed 3 bases, with 10 bases lying between them. This CDR3 has 14 amino acids. The germline V gene has CDR1 SNHLY and CDR2 FYNNEI.